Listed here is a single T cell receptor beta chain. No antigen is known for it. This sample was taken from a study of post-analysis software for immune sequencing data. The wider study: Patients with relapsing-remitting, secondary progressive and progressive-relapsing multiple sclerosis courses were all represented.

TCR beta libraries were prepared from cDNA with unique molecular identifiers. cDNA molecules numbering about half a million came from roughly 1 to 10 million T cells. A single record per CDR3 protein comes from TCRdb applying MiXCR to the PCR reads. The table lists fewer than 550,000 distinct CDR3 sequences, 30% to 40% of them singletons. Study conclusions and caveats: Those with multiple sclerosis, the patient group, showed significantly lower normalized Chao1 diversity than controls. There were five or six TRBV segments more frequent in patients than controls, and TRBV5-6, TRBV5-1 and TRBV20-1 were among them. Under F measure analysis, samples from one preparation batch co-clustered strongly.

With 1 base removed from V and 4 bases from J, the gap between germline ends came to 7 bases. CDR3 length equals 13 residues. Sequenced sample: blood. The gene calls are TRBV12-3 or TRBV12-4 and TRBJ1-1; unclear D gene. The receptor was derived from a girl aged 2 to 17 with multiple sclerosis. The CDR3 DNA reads TGTGCCAGCAGTTTAGAGAGGGCCACTGAAGCTTTCTTT. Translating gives CASSLERATEAFF.